This T cell receptor beta chain emerged from a study of identical twins. Using its own MiXCR run on the 5' RACE reads, TCRdb lists one record per CDR3 protein. The sample consists of approximately 220,000 distinct CDR3 sequences, approximately 7.8% of them appearing once. Remarks on this clonotype: Its antigen is unidentified.

Study-level points and caveats: Within monozygotic twins, out-of-frame TCR alpha sharing was underestimated by the models.

This CDR3 has 14 amino acids. CDR1 SEHNR and CDR2 FQNEAQ come from the germline V gene (reference sequence). Trimming took 5 bases from V and 4 from J, leaving 14 bases between them. A further study also used this sample, focusing on yellow fever vaccine responses in identical twins.

This chain connects TRBV7-9 to TRBJ1-2, with TRBD1 as a possible D gene (5 bases). This receptor was identified in a woman aged 18-30 years in good health. Input material: CD8+ T cells sorted from blood. The CDR3 region has the DNA TGTGCCAGCAGCACCCGGGACGGTTTCTATGGCTACACCTTC. This encodes CASSTRDGFYGYTF.